Detailed here is one TCR beta chain. Per the original data handling: Amplification of reference gene primers provided the estimated nucleated cell counts. Assay: immunoSEQ multiplex PCR; the TCRdb copy retains only in-frame clones and omits some. The V and J calls and clone size are taken from that table; D and trimming were inferred from the DNA. This table holds fewer than 350,000 clones, around 85% found once. V lost 10 bases and J lost 1, with 16 bases in between. Germline V gene data show CDR1 as LNHDA and CDR2 as SQIVND (reference sequence). The CDR3 is 14 amino acids. This entry comes from a study of blood T cell repertoires in COVID-19. Study at large: Specimens from acute and convalescent COVID-19 originated in the United States, Italy and Spain.

Grouping used clinical history reported by participants in a survey and questionnaire. V is TRBV19 and J is TRBJ1-2; D possibly corresponds to TRBD1 (5 bases). This TCR came from a man aged 25-45 years who had recovered from COVID-19. The material sequenced was PBMCs or T cells enriched from blood (not recorded which). In DNA form, the CDR3 reads TGTGCCACCCTTGGGGCCCCGGATAACTATGGCTACACCTTC. Residues: CATLGAPDNYGYTF.